A single sample gave rise to the 7 T cell receptor beta chains below, sequenced in a study of cytomegalovirus exposure and HLA in healthy donors (dated by TCRdb to 2017 to 2019). Libraries were built with the immunoSEQ multiplex PCR assay. A mixture of 60 forward primers for TCR Vbeta segments and 13 reverse primers for TCR Jbeta segments was used in the multiplex PCR. In its TCRdb copy, this immuneACCESS table keeps in-frame sequences only and misses some clones. Where compared with another copy, unresolved V genes explain less than half of these, and the others have no known cause. The sample table records about 78,000 clones; 72% of these occur just once. Jointly, the top ten make up approximately 10% of the sample. Sequenced sample: PBMCs. These receptors all stem from a woman aged 35 to 49 in good health and CMV-seropositive.

The V and J genes are TRBV7-9 and TRBJ1-1, with TRBD1 identical over 7 bases. The CDR3 is 16 amino acids. Germline V lookup: CDR1 SEHNR, CDR2 FQNEAQ (reference sequence). V shed 4 bases, J shed 0 bases, and the junction held 8 bases outside the gene matches. CDR3 in DNA: TGTGCCAGCAGCTCGGACAGGAGTATTGTGAACACTGAAGCTTTCTTT. This codes for CASSSDRSIVNTEAFF. The full variable domain, completed using reference TRBV7-9 and TRBJ1-1, is DTGVSQNPRHKITKRGQNVTFRCDPISEHNRLYWYRQTLGQGPEFLTYFQNEAQLEKSRLLSDRFSAERPKGSFSTLEIQRTEQGDSAMYLCASSSDRSIVNTEAFFGQGTRLTVV.

V usage is TRBV28 and J usage is TRBJ2-5, with a tentative D call TRBD1 (6 bases). In germline, CDR1 is MDHEN, CDR2 SYDVKM. The CDR3 covers 14 residues. V dropped 4 bases and J dropped 7 bases, with 16 bases sitting between them. The CDR3 reads CASSSETGSGTQYF. The DNA for the CDR3 is TGTGCCAGCAGTTCGGAAACAGGGTCGGGGACCCAGTACTTC.

This clone has just one count. The chain uses TRBV6-5 and TRBJ1-2; maybe TRBD1 (6 bases). The CDR3 spans 13 residues. CDR1 and CDR2 from the germline V gene are MNHEY and SVGAGI. Between the trimmed V and J ends, which lost 6 bases and 8 bases, there was a span of 16 bases. CDR3 sequence (DNA): TGTGCCAGCAGCCACGAACAGGGATACGGCTACACCTTC. Protein product: CASSHEQGYGYTF.

The CDR3 loop reads CATSRDQAGAGNTIYF. CDR3 DNA sequence: TGTGCCACCAGCAGAGATCAGGCAGGGGCTGGAAACACCATATATTTT. This chain uses TRBV15 with TRBJ1-3, with D possibly matching TRBD1 (6 bases). CDR1 LNHNV and CDR2 YYDKDF come from the germline V gene (reference sequence). V lost 0 bases and J lost 2, with 11 bases in between. The CDR3 is 16 residues long.

This clone was detected once. The chain combines TRBV20-1 with TRBJ2-3; possible D gene TRBD1, 6 bases. Germline V CDR1 and CDR2: DFQATT, SNEGSKA (reference sequence). CDR3 length: 11 residues. The CDR3 reads CSTGQRDTQYF. CDR3 DNA: TGCAGCACCGGACAGCGGGATACGCAGTATTTT.

The chain couples TRBV2 to TRBJ2-2; 9 bases are a match to TRBD1. This CDR3 contains 16 residues. Trimming cost V 2 bases and J 3 bases; bases outside gene matches: 4. Germline V gene lookup returns CDR1 SNHLY and CDR2 FYNNEI. In DNA form, the CDR3 reads TGTGCCAGCAGTGAACTGGGGACAGGGCACACCGGGGAGCTGTTTTTT. This gives the protein CASSELGTGHTGELFF.

Only a few counts were recorded for this clone. V gene TRBV5-1 combines with J gene TRBJ1-1; D not certain. V was clipped by 5 bases and J by 1 base, with 12 bases between them. Germline V gene sequence: CDR1 SGHRS, CDR2 YFSETQ. This CDR3 comprises 14 residues. The CDR3 protein is CASRPTHPNTEAFF. The CDR3 nucleotides are TGCGCCAGCAGACCCACTCACCCGAACACTGAAGCTTTCTTT. Using reference TRBV5-1 and TRBJ1-1 for the parts outside the CDR3, the full variable domain is KAGVTQTPRYLIKTRGQQVTLSCSPISGHRSVSWYQQTPGQGLQFLFEYFSETQRNKGNFPGRFSGRQFSNSRSEMNVSTLELGDSALYLCASRPTHPNTEAFFGQGTRLTVV.